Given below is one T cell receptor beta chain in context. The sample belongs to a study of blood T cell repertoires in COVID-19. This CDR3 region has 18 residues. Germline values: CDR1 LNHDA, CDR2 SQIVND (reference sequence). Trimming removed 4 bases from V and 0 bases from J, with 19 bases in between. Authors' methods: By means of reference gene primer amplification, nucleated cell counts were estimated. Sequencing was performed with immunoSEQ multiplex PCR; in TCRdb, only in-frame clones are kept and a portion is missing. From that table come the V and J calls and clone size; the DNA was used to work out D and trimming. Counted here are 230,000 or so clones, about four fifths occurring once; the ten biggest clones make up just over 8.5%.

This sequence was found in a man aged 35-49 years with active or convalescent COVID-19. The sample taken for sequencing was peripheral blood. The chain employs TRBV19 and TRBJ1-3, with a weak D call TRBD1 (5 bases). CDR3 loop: CASSTKRSSGGSGNTIYF. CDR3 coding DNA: TGTGCCAGTAGTACCAAGAGATCTTCGGGGGGCTCTGGAAACACCATATATTTT.